This T cell receptor (beta chain) was profiled in a study of T cell changes during pregnancy in multiple sclerosis. Profiling relied on immunoSEQ multiplex PCR, and the TCRdb table lists in-frame clones only, not all of them. Here the sample spans around 110,000 clones, 85% to 95% being singletons. The J segment lost 0 bases and the V segment lost 6 bases, leaving 1 base of the junction unmatched. The CDR3 totals 13 residues. The germline V gene encodes CDR1 SEHNR and CDR2 FQNEAQ (reference sequence). The chain joins TRBV7-9 to TRBJ2-7, with 8 positions matching TRBD2. The TCR originated in a female donor with multiple sclerosis, enrolled in a pregnancy study. Specimen: peripheral blood, collected after pregnancy. The CDR3 region is CASSRGGSYEQYF. In DNA, the CDR3 is TGTGCCAGCAGTCGGGGGGGCTCCTACGAGCAGTACTTC.